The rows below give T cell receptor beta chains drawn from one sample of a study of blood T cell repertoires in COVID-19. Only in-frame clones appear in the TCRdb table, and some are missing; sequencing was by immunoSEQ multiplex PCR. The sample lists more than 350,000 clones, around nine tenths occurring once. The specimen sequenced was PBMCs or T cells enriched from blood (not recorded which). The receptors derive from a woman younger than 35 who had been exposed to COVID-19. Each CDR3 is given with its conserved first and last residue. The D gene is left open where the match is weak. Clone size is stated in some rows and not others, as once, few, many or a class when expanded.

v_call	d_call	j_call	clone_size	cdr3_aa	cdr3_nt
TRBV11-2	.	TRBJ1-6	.	CASSTDYNSPLHF	TGTGCCAGCAGCACAGATTATAATTCACCCCTCCACTTT
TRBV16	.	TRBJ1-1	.	CASSPGGTTEAFF	TGTGCCAGCAGCCCCGGGGGGACCACTGAAGCTTTCTTT
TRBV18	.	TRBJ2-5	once	CASSPAGEETQYF	TGTGCCAGCTCACCTGCCGGGGAAGAGACCCAGTACTTC
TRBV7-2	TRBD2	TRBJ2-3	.	CASSLAGGLADTQYF	TGTGCCAGCAGCCTAGCGGGGGGGCTAGCAGATACGCAGTATTTT
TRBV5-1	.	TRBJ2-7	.	CASSLELGPLESEQYF	TGCGCCAGCAGCTTGGAGCTGGGGCCCCTTGAATCCGAGCAGTACTTC
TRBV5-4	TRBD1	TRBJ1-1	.	CASNRGQGNTEAFF	TGTGCCAGCAACCGAGGACAGGGCAACACTGAAGCTTTCTTT
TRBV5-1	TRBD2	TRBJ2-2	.	CASSSGTSGGELFF	TGCGCCAGCAGCTCCGGGACTAGCGGAGGGGAGCTGTTTTTT
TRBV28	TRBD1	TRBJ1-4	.	CASSSRTGPNEKLFF	TGTGCCAGCAGTTCCCGGACAGGGCCTAATGAAAAACTGTTTTTT
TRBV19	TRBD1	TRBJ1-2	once	CASSVRGLGYTF	TGTGCCAGTAGTGTCAGGGGGCTTGGCTACACCTTC
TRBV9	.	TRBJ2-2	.	CASRGSGNTGELFF	TGTGCCAGCAGGGGTAGCGGAAACACCGGGGAGCTGTTTTTT
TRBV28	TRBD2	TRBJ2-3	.	CASSFSRSSGSMQYF	TGTGCCAGCAGTTTTTCAAGGAGTAGCGGGAGTATGCAGTATTTT
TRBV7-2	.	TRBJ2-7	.	CASDPIGSSYEQYF	TGTGCCAGCGACCCCATAGGGAGCTCCTACGAGCAGTACTTC
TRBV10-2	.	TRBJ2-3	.	CASRDLGPGTDTQYF	TGCGCCAGCAGGGACCTGGGGCCGGGCACAGATACGCAGTATTTT
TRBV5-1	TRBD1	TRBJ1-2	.	CASSAITGADGYTF	TGCGCCAGCAGCGCAATTACAGGGGCGGATGGCTACACCTTC
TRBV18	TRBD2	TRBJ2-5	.	CASSRGGQETQYF	TGTGCCAGCTCACGCGGGGGGCAAGAGACCCAGTACTTC
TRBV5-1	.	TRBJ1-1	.	CASSRAGNTEAFF	TGCGCCAGCAGCAGAGCGGGAAACACTGAAGCTTTCTTT
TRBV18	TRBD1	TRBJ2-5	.	CASSPNSPRQGATQYF	TGTGCCAGCTCACCAAACTCTCCTCGACAGGGGGCTACCCAGTACTTC
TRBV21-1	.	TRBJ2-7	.	CASSKDLDRASEQYF	TGTGCCAGCAGCAAAGATCTGGACAGGGCGTCCGAGCAGTACTTC
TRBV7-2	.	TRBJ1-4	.	CASGGGPNEKLFF	TGTGCCAGCGGGGGGGGCCCAAATGAAAAACTGTTTTTT
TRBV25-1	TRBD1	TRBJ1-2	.	CASSDRTGLAVYGYTF	TGTGCCAGCAGTGATCGGACAGGGTTGGCGGTTTATGGCTACACCTTC
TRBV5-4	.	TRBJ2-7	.	CASSLDYDYEQYF	TGTGCCAGCAGTTTAGACTATGACTACGAGCAGTACTTC
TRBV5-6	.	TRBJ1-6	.	CASSLPSGTDNSPLHF	TGTGCCAGCAGCTTGCCGTCCGGGACTGACAATTCACCCCTCCACTTT
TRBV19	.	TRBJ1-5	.	CASRVGGSSNQPQHF	TGTGCCAGTAGGGTGGGGGGTTCTAGCAATCAGCCCCAGCATTTT
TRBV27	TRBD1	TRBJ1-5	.	CASSDRGDQPQHF	TGTGCCAGCAGTGACAGGGGCGATCAGCCCCAGCATTTT
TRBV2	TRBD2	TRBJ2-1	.	CALALAGDHNEQFF	TGTGCCCTAGCGTTAGCGGGAGATCACAATGAGCAGTTCTTC
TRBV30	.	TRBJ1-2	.	CAWMYQTAYLHSGYGYTF	TGTGCCTGGATGTATCAAACAGCTTATTTACATTCGGGATATGGCTACACCTTC
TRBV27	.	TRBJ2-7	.	CASSLRGSEQYF	TGTGCCAGCAGTTTACGGGGAAGCGAGCAGTACTTC
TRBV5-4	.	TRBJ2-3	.	CASSPVRGSTDTQYF	TGTGCCAGCAGCCCGGTAAGGGGGTCCACAGATACGCAGTATTTT
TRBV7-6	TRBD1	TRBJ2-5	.	CASSLGQGRKTQYF	TGTGCCAGCAGCCTGGGACAGGGAAGGAAGACCCAGTACTTC
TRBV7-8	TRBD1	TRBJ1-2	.	CASSLMTGGYGYTF	TGTGCCAGCAGCTTAATGACAGGGGGCTATGGCTACACCTTC
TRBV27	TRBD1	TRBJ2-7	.	CASSLSWTGRYEQYF	TGTGCCAGCAGTTTATCTTGGACAGGGCGCTACGAGCAGTACTTC
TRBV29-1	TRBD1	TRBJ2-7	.	CSVGDSLGTEQYF	TGCAGCGTTGGGGACAGTTTGGGGACCGAGCAGTACTTC
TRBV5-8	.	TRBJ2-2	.	CASSLGVTGELFF	TGTGCCAGCAGCTTGGGAGTTACCGGGGAGCTGTTTTTT
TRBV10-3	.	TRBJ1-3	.	CAISESILQGSGNTIYF	TGTGCCATCAGTGAGTCGATTCTTCAGGGCTCTGGAAACACCATATATTTT
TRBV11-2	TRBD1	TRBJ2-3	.	CASSSGQAEWLRGTDTQYF	TGTGCCAGCAGCTCCGGACAGGCAGAATGGTTGAGGGGCACAGATACGCAGTATTTT
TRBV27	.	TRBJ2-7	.	CASSLRAMSYEQYF	TGTGCCAGCAGTTTACGAGCAATGAGCTACGAGCAGTACTTC
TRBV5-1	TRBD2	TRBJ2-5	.	CASSMSGTQLETQYF	TGCGCCAGCAGCATGAGCGGGACCCAGTTGGAGACCCAGTACTTC
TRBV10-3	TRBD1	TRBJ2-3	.	CAISERQGENTQYF	TGTGCCATCAGTGAGAGACAGGGTGAAAATACGCAGTATTTT
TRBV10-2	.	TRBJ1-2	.	CASLETKANYGYTF	TGCGCCAGCCTCGAGACTAAAGCTAACTATGGCTACACCTTC
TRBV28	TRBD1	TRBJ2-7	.	CASSLGQGDEQYF	TGTGCCAGCAGTTTGGGACAGGGGGACGAGCAGTACTTC
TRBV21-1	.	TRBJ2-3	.	CASSNRVSLRQVTDTQYF	TGTGCCAGCAGCAACCGCGTCTCTCTTAGACAGGTCACAGATACGCAGTATTTT
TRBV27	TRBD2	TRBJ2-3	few	CASSLTSGSTDTQYF	TGTGCCAGCAGCTTGACTAGCGGTAGCACAGATACGCAGTATTTT
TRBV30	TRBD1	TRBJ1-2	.	CAWRLQGADGYTF	TGTGCCTGGAGGCTACAGGGGGCGGATGGCTACACCTTC